This record covers a single TCR beta chain. The antigen is not known. The CDR3 consists of 15 residues. V was cut by 1 base and J by 1 base, with 9 bases left in between. Germline V gene sequence: CDR1 SGHTA, CDR2 FQGNSA. Via MiXCR, TCRdb re-called the RT-PCR reads, giving one row per CDR3 protein. The data hold 800,000 or so distinct CDR3 sequences, with approximately 22% observed a single time. This entry is derived from a study of response to subunit inactivated influenza vaccine. Study-wide findings and caveats: Each seasonal flu vaccination may recruit only limited new T cells, authors suggested.

The TCR sequence derives from a man in his forties or fifties who received an inactivated influenza vaccine. The sequencing used PBMCs from blood, collected approximately 5 days after vaccination. This chain connects TRBV7-2 to TRBJ2-3; D is undetermined. Written as DNA, the CDR3 is TGTGCCAGCAGCTTAGGGTCGATCGGCACAGATACGCAGTATTTT. This codes for CASSLGSIGTDTQYF.